These 23 T cell receptor beta chains came from one sample sequenced in a study of T cell responses to AZD1222 COVID-19 vaccine. TCRdb keeps only in-frame clones here, not all; method: immunoSEQ multiplex PCR. Of 150,000 to 180,000 clones in the sample, 90% were seen once. Here the sequenced sample was peripheral blood, taken on day 0 of AZD1222 vaccination. All receptors come from an adult in good health.

This clone was counted a single time. This sequence joins TRBV11-2 and TRBJ2-7; D possibly uses TRBD1 or TRBD2 (6 bases each). V lost 5 bases, J lost 5 bases, and 19 bases lay in between. Germline values: CDR1 SGHAT, CDR2 FQNNGV. The CDR3 totals 15 residues. CDR3 sequence reads: CASSPPWGALDEQYF. The CDR3 bases are TGTGCCAGCAGCCCTCCCTGGGGGGCCCTCGACGAGCAGTACTTC. The variable domain in full, completed from reference TRBV11-2 and TRBJ2-7, reads EAGVAQSPRYKIIEKRQSVAFWCNPISGHATLYWYQQILGQGPKLLIQFQNNGVVDDSQLPKDRFSAERLKGVDSTLKIQPAKLEDSAVYLCASSPPWGALDEQYFGPGTRLTVT.

This chain uses TRBV14 with TRBJ2-3; TRBD2 aligns across 8 bases. This CDR3 is built from 18 residues. The V gene end was trimmed by 0 bases and the J gene end by 0 bases; junction bases not matched to a gene: 8. The germline gives CDR1 SGHDN, CDR2 FVKESK. CDR3 amino acids: CASSQDTSGTPSTDTQYF. CDR3 bases: TGTGCCAGCAGCCAAGATACTAGCGGCACCCCGAGCACAGATACGCAGTATTTT. Full variable domain (missing parts from reference TRBV14 and TRBJ2-3): EAGVTQFPSHSVIEKGQTVTLRCDPISGHDNLYWYRRVMGKEIKFLLHFVKESKQDESGMPNNRFLAERTGGTYSTLKVQPAELEDSGVYFCASSQDTSGTPSTDTQYFGPGTRLTVL.

This chain joins TRBV6-1 and TRBJ2-1; D may be TRBD2 (6 bases). V was clipped by 2 bases and J by 6 bases, with 17 bases between them. This CDR3 has 16 residues. CDR1 and CDR2 (germline): MNHNS, SASEGT. The CDR3 DNA reads TGTGCCAGCAGTGAACCGGGCGGGACCGCAGGCAATGAGCAGTTCTTC. This encodes CASSEPGGTAGNEQFF.

A few counts support this clone. The V call is TRBV2, the J call TRBJ1-1; 9 positions match TRBD1. Germline V gives CDR1 SNHLY, CDR2 FYNNEI. V lost 5 bases, J lost 1 base, and 5 bases stayed unmatched. The CDR3 contains 15 residues. The CDR3 coding sequence is TGTGCCAGCAGTACACAGGGGGCTAGGAACACTGAAGCTTTCTTT. Translation: CASSTQGARNTEAFF. Full variable domain (missing parts from reference TRBV2 and TRBJ1-1): EPEVTQTPSHQVTQMGQEVILRCVPISNHLYFYWYRQILGQKVEFLVSFYNNEISEKSEIFDDQFSVERPDGSNFTLKIRSTKLEDSAMYFCASSTQGARNTEAFFGQGTRLTVV.

The chain is built from TRBV28 and TRBJ1-2; unclear D gene. V was trimmed by 7 bases and J by 4 bases, leaving 13 bases between them. The CDR3 sequence is 13 residues long. Germline V CDR1 and CDR2: MDHEN, SYDVKM. The CDR3 protein is CASTLGPGYGYTF. DNA of the CDR3: TGTGCCAGCACCTTAGGGCCAGGCTATGGCTACACCTTC.

This clone occurred once. The chain couples TRBV20-1 to TRBJ2-3, with 11 bases matching TRBD1. CDR1 and CDR2 (germline): DFQATT, SNEGSKA (reference sequence). The CDR3 is made up of 19 amino acids. Trimming at V came to 3 bases and at J to 1 base, leaving 15 bases not matched to a gene. The chain's CDR3 is CSASYLGQGGMLGTDTQYF. For the CDR3, the DNA is TGCAGTGCTAGTTATTTGGGACAGGGGGGAATGTTGGGCACAGATACGCAGTATTTT.

The chain links TRBV10-3 to TRBJ2-7; a possible D gene is TRBD2 (6 bases). V lost 2 bases and J 3 bases, leaving 11 bases between the germline ends. Per the germline V gene, CDR1 is ENHRY and CDR2 is SYGVKD. The CDR3 sequence is 14 residues long. CDR3 sequence: CAISERGLFYEQYF. The CDR3 region has the DNA TGTGCCATCAGTGAGAGGGGACTTTTCTACGAGCAGTACTTC.

The chain combines TRBV5-4 with TRBJ1-2; 7 bases map to TRBD1. Germline CDR1 and CDR2: SGHNT and YYREEE (reference sequence). V lost 3 bases to trimming and J lost 5 bases; unmatched junction nucleotides: 10. The CDR3 extends over 15 amino acids. CDR3 sequence (DNA): TGTGCCAGCAGCTCAATTGGTCAGGGGGAGTATGGCTACACCTTC. It specifies CASSSIGQGEYGYTF.

This clone is medium-sized in the sample. The genes are TRBV7-6 and TRBJ2-2; TRBD2 agrees at 9 bases. Germline trimming cut 3 bases from V and 1 base from J; bases unmatched to any gene: 9. Per the germline V gene, CDR1 is SGHVS and CDR2 is FNYEAQ. This CDR3 contains 18 residues. The CDR3 here is CASSLGLAGQKNTGELFF. The CDR3 nucleotides are TGTGCCAGCAGCTTGGGGCTAGCGGGACAAAAGAACACCGGGGAGCTGTTTTTT.

The chain recombines TRBV19 with TRBJ2-5, with D unresolved. V was shortened by 5 bases and J by 10 bases, with 11 bases between the two germline ends. CDR1 LNHDA and CDR2 SQIVND come from the germline V gene (reference sequence). The CDR3 is 11 residues long. The CDR3 sequence is CASSRPGRQYF. DNA of the CDR3: TGTGCCAGTAGTCGCCCAGGACGCCAGTACTTC.

The V and J genes are TRBV9 and TRBJ2-3, with 7 bases identical to TRBD1. Germline CDR1 SGDLS, CDR2 YYNGEE. J was trimmed by 0 bases and V by 0 bases; bases with no gene match: 10. The CDR3 covers 18 residues. Here the CDR3 DNA reads TGTGCCAGCAGCGTAGAGTCGACAGGGTACACAAGCACAGATACGCAGTATTTT. Encoded protein: CASSVESTGYTSTDTQYF.

This clone came up a few times. This chain connects TRBV4-3 to TRBJ2-1, with D perhaps matching TRBD2 (5 bases). This CDR3 contains 16 residues. Germline V gene sequence: CDR1 LGHNA, CDR2 YSLEER. V was trimmed by 3 bases and J by 0 bases, leaving 12 bases between them. The CDR3 DNA sequence: TGCGCCAGCAGCCAGTGGGGAGTTAGCTCCTACAATGAGCAGTTCTTC. It specifies CASSQWGVSSYNEQFF.

This clone was counted between two and nine times. CDR3 protein: CASSLTGKETQYF. CDR3 nucleotide sequence: TGTGCCAGCAGCTTAACCGGAAAAGAGACCCAGTACTTC. J is TRBJ2-5 and V is TRBV7-3, with no clear D. The length of the CDR3 is 13 residues. V was clipped by 0 bases and J by 3 bases, with 5 bases between them. The germline V gene encodes CDR1 SGHTA and CDR2 FQGTGA.

The chain has TRBV3-1 (or the pseudogene TRBV3-2) and TRBJ2-7; 10 nucleotides line up with TRBD1. The CDR3 covers 16 residues. From germline, CDR1 is LGHDT and CDR2 YNNKEL (reference sequence). V was pared by 3 bases and J by 6 bases, with 11 bases of the junction left unmatched. The chain's CDR3 is CASSHKTGGLAREQYF. The CDR3 coding sequence is TGTGCCAGCAGCCATAAGACAGGGGGCCTGGCGCGCGAGCAGTACTTC.

CDR3 residues: CASSLPTGGFAGELFF. CDR3 bases: TGTGCCAGCAGCTTGCCGACAGGGGGATTTGCCGGGGAGCTGTTTTTT. The gene calls are TRBV13 and TRBJ2-2; 9 positions match TRBD1. Germline V lookup: CDR1 PRHDT, CDR2 FYEKMQ (reference sequence). Trimming removed 3 bases from V and 6 bases from J; junction bases left unmatched: 8. The CDR3 length is 16 residues. Looking up the rest from reference TRBV13 and TRBJ2-2 gives the full variable domain: AAGVIQSPRHLIKEKRETATLKCYPIPRHDTVYWYQQGPGQDPQFLISFYEKMQSDKGSIPDRFSAQQFSDYHSELNMSSLELGDSALYFCASSLPTGGFAGELFFGEGSRLTVL.

This clone was seen more than once but under ten times. The V and J genes are TRBV20-1 and TRBJ1-5; 7 nucleotides agree with TRBD1. CDR3 length: 11 residues. With V trimmed by 7 bases and J by 6 bases, 3 bases remained unmatched. Germline V gene sequence: CDR1 DFQATT, CDR2 SNEGSKA (reference sequence). The CDR3 coding sequence is TGCAGTGTGTCAGGGGGTCAGCCCCAGCATTTT. Translated, it gives CSVSGGQPQHF.

The CDR3 nucleotides read TGTGCCAGCAGCTTAGACTCCACTTATTACAATGAGCAGTTCTTC. Its translation: CASSLDSTYYNEQFF. This chain uses TRBV7-3 with TRBJ2-1; no clear D gene. The CDR3 has 15 amino acids. V gave up 2 bases and J gave up 4 bases, with 12 bases separating them. Germline values: CDR1 SGHTA, CDR2 FQGTGA.

The chain recombines TRBV2 with TRBJ1-2; the D gene is possibly TRBD1 (6 bases). Germline CDR1 and CDR2: SNHLY and FYNNEI. Deletions cut 4 bases from V and 4 bases from J, with 10 bases between. The CDR3 runs 13 residues. The DNA of the CDR3 is TGTGCCAGCAGTGTACGGGACATCTATGGCTACACCTTC. The encoded protein is CASSVRDIYGYTF.

This chain links TRBV14 with TRBJ2-4; D gene uncertain. The germline V gene encodes CDR1 SGHDN and CDR2 FVKESK. Between the trimmed V and J ends, which lost 4 bases and 1 base, there was a span of 17 bases. The CDR3 is 17 residues long. The CDR3 is CASSPRVQDDAKNIQYF. The CDR3 DNA reads TGTGCCAGCAGCCCCCGGGTCCAGGACGACGCCAAAAACATTCAGTACTTC.

In nucleotides, the CDR3 is TGTGCCAGTAAGCAGCGGGAGGCAATCGGACGCAATGAGCAGTTCTTC. This translates into CASKQREAIGRNEQFF. This chain links TRBV19 with TRBJ2-1; 9 nucleotides align to TRBD2. CDR1 and CDR2 (germline): LNHDA, SQIVND (reference sequence). The CDR3 is made up of 16 amino acids. The V and J ends lost 7 bases and 6 bases, in that order; junction bases with no gene match: 13. The whole variable domain, remainder taken from reference TRBV19 and TRBJ2-1, is DGGITQSPKYLFRKEGQNVTLSCEQNLNHDAMYWYRQDPGQGLRLIYYSQIVNDFQKGDIAEGYSVSREKKESFPLTVTSAQKNPTAFYLCASKQREAIGRNEQFFGPGTRLTVL.

The V gene is TRBV5-1, the J gene TRBJ1-1; D ambiguous. Germline CDR1 is SGHRS and CDR2 is YFSETQ. This CDR3 is built from 15 residues. Trimming shortened V by 4 bases and J by 2 bases, and 15 bases separated the two germline ends. CDR3 sequence (DNA): TGCGCCAGCAGCGAAAATGCCGGGGTTAACACTGAAGCTTTCTTT. The encoded protein is CASSENAGVNTEAFF. The full variable domain, its missing parts supplied by reference TRBV5-1 and TRBJ1-1, is KAGVTQTPRYLIKTRGQQVTLSCSPISGHRSVSWYQQTPGQGLQFLFEYFSETQRNKGNFPGRFSGRQFSNSRSEMNVSTLELGDSALYLCASSENAGVNTEAFFGQGTRLTVV.

The gene calls are TRBV7-9 and TRBJ1-2, with 9 bases aligning to TRBD1. J was trimmed by 2 bases and V by 4 bases; bases with no gene match: 8. Germline V gives CDR1 SEHNR, CDR2 FQNEAQ (reference sequence). The CDR3 extends over 16 amino acids. CDR3 nucleotide sequence: TGTGCCAGCAGCTCCGGGACAGGGTTCGGAAACTATGGCTACACCTTC. It specifies CASSSGTGFGNYGYTF.

V and J are TRBV18 and TRBJ1-1, with D maybe TRBD1 (6 bases). V lost 6 bases and J lost 2, with 16 bases in between. Germline CDR1 and CDR2: KGHSH and LQKENI. This CDR3 is 15 amino acids long. The CDR3 bases are TGTGCCAGCTCTCCAAAACAGGGTGACAACACTGAAGCTTTCTTT. The encoded protein is CASSPKQGDNTEAFF.